These T cell receptor beta chains were read from a single sample in a study of T cell responses to AZD1222 COVID-19 vaccine. Clones were sequenced by immunoSEQ multiplex PCR, and TCRdb holds only the in-frame ones, with some missing. This sample has about 150,000 clones, with approximately 90% found just once. Sample: peripheral blood, taken 28 days after the second AZD1222 dose. Every receptor here comes from an adult who received the AZD1222 COVID-19 vaccine. CDR3s include the opening cysteine and the closing phenylalanine or tryptophan. The order of the fields is clone size, J gene, V gene, D gene, CDR3 protein, CDR3 DNA. D genes are given only for firm matches. Where a row states a size, it is once, few, many or the class of an expanded clone; other rows omit it.

size: NA; J: TRBJ1-6; V: TRBV30; D: NA; CDR3: CAWSVETGYSPLHF; DNA: TGTGCCTGGAGTGTAGAGACAGGCTATTCACCCCTCCACTTT
size: NA; J: TRBJ1-5; V: TRBV28; D: NA; CDR3: CASYNGNQPQHF; DNA: TGTGCCAGTTACAATGGCAATCAGCCCCAGCATTTT
size: once; J: TRBJ2-1; V: TRBV7-7; D: TRBD2; CDR3: CASSLGLADEQFF; DNA: TGTGCTAGCAGCTTAGGCCTAGCGGATGAGCAGTTCTTC
size: once; J: TRBJ2-3; V: TRBV6-4; D: TRBD2; CDR3: CASSDLAGGLDTQYF; DNA: TGTGCCAGCAGTGACCTGGCGGGAGGGCTCGATACGCAGTATTTT
size: NA; J: TRBJ1-5; V: TRBV4-1; D: NA; CDR3: CASSQERRAGDPQHF; DNA: TGCGCCAGCAGCCAAGAAAGGCGGGCCGGGGATCCCCAGCATTTT
size: NA; J: TRBJ1-4; V: TRBV7-9; D: NA; CDR3: CASSPPGWTPNEKLFF; DNA: TGTGCCAGCAGCCCACCCGGATGGACACCGAATGAAAAACTGTTTTTT
size: NA; J: TRBJ1-4; V: TRBV5-1; D: NA; CDR3: CASSPAPPDEKLFF; DNA: TGCGCCAGCAGCCCCGCCCCCCCCGATGAAAAACTGTTTTTT
size: NA; J: TRBJ1-5; V: TRBV7-2; D: NA; CDR3: CASRPIRTDQPQHF; DNA: TGTGCCAGCAGGCCTATCAGGACGGATCAGCCCCAGCATTTT
size: NA; J: TRBJ1-1; V: TRBV5-1; D: NA; CDR3: CASSLEAASSTEAFF; DNA: TGCGCCAGCAGCTTGGAGGCAGCCAGTTCGACTGAAGCTTTCTTT
size: NA; J: TRBJ2-6; V: TRBV7-2; D: TRBD1; CDR3: CASSSRGLWSGANVLTF; DNA: TGTGCCAGCAGCTCCAGGGGGCTCTGGTCTGGGGCCAACGTCCTGACTTTC
size: NA; J: TRBJ2-7; V: TRBV7-9; D: NA; CDR3: CASSLIGDAYEQYF; DNA: TGTGCCAGCAGCTTAATCGGCGATGCGTACGAGCAGTACTTC
size: NA; J: TRBJ1-5; V: TRBV6-1; D: NA; CDR3: CASSEGYSNQPQHF; DNA: TGTGCCAGCAGTGAAGGATATAGCAATCAGCCCCAGCATTTT
size: NA; J: TRBJ2-1; V: TRBV18; D: TRBD1; CDR3: CASSPQTGWGDNEQFF; DNA: TGTGCCAGCTCACCTCAGACAGGGTGGGGAGACAATGAGCAGTTCTTC
size: few; J: TRBJ2-2; V: TRBV3-1/TRBV3-2; D: NA; CDR3: CASSQTTMRVNTGELFF; DNA: TGTGCCAGCAGCCAAACGACGATGAGGGTAAACACCGGGGAGCTGTTTTTT
size: NA; J: TRBJ1-6; V: TRBV30; D: NA; CDR3: CAWSVQGNSPLHF; DNA: TGTGCCTGGAGTGTACAGGGTAACTCACCCCTCCACTTT
size: NA; J: TRBJ2-3; V: TRBV28; D: NA; CDR3: CASAGQGSGDTQYF; DNA: TGTGCCAGCGCCGGGCAGGGAAGTGGAGATACGCAGTATTTT
size: once; J: TRBJ1-2; V: TRBV6-5; D: NA; CDR3: CASRHGQIGSDGYTF; DNA: TGTGCCAGCAGACACGGACAGATCGGGAGTGATGGCTACACCTTC
size: NA; J: TRBJ1-1; V: TRBV5-1; D: NA; CDR3: CASSLVGAGEAFF; DNA: TGCGCCAGCAGCTTGGTTGGGGCTGGGGAAGCTTTCTTT
size: NA; J: TRBJ2-1; V: TRBV27; D: TRBD2; CDR3: CASTRTSGPYNEQFF; DNA: TGTGCCAGCACCCGGACTAGCGGTCCCTACAATGAGCAGTTCTTC
size: NA; J: TRBJ1-3; V: TRBV7-9; D: NA; CDR3: CASSLGDPLISGNTIYF; DNA: TGTGCCAGCAGCTTAGGGGACCCTCTCATCTCTGGAAACACCATATATTTT
size: NA; J: TRBJ1-2; V: TRBV19; D: TRBD1; CDR3: CASSIAPGQGTAGYTF; DNA: TGTGCCAGTAGTATAGCCCCGGGACAGGGTACGGCTGGCTACACCTTC
size: NA; J: TRBJ1-2; V: TRBV19; D: TRBD1; CDR3: CASRLQGENYGYTF; DNA: TGTGCCAGTAGGCTACAGGGGGAAAACTATGGCTACACCTTC
size: once; J: TRBJ2-6; V: TRBV12-3/TRBV12-4; D: NA; CDR3: CASRLGANVLTF; DNA: TGTGCCAGCAGGCTCGGGGCCAACGTCCTGACTTTC
size: NA; J: TRBJ2-3; V: TRBV5-1; D: TRBD2; CDR3: CASGTSGLTDTQYF; DNA: TGCGCCAGCGGCACTAGCGGCCTCACAGATACGCAGTATTTT
size: NA; J: TRBJ1-1; V: TRBV7-2; D: NA; CDR3: CASWGNTEAFF; DNA: TGTGCGAGTTGGGGGAACACTGAAGCTTTCTTT
size: NA; J: TRBJ1-2; V: TRBV6-5; D: NA; CDR3: CASSYGVNYGYTF; DNA: TGTGCCAGCAGTTACGGGGTCAACTATGGCTACACCTTC
size: NA; J: TRBJ1-3; V: TRBV27; D: TRBD1; CDR3: CASSLSGGVNTIYF; DNA: TGTGCCAGCAGTTTATCAGGGGGCGTAAACACCATATATTTT
size: NA; J: TRBJ2-2; V: TRBV30; D: NA; CDR3: CALDRNTGELFF; DNA: TGTGCCTTGGACAGGAACACCGGGGAGCTGTTTTTT
size: NA; J: TRBJ1-2; V: TRBV6-5; D: NA; CDR3: CASRKGSNYGYTF; DNA: TGTGCCAGCAGGAAGGGATCTAACTATGGCTACACCTTC
size: NA; J: TRBJ1-5; V: TRBV28; D: NA; CDR3: CASSSGHSNQPQHF; DNA: TGTGCCAGCAGTTCCGGGCATAGCAATCAGCCCCAGCATTTT
size: once; J: TRBJ2-4; V: TRBV7-2; D: TRBD1; CDR3: CASSKRQGDKNIQYF; DNA: TGTGCCAGCAGCAAAAGACAGGGGGACAAAAACATTCAGTACTTC
size: once; J: TRBJ1-4; V: TRBV4-1; D: TRBD1; CDR3: CASSQTGTGGNEKLFF; DNA: TGCGCCAGCAGCCAAACCGGGACAGGGGGTAATGAAAAACTGTTTTTT